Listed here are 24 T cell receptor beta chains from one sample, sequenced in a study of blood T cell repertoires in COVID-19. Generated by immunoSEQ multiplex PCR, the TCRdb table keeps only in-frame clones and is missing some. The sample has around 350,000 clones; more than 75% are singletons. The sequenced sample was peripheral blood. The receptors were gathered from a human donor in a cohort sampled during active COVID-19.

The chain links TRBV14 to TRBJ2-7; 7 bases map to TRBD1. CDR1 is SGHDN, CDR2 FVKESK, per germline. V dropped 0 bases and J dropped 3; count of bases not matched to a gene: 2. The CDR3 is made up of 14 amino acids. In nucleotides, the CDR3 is TGTGCCAGCAGCCAAGAGACAGGGAGCTACGAGCAGTACTTC. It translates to CASSQETGSYEQYF.

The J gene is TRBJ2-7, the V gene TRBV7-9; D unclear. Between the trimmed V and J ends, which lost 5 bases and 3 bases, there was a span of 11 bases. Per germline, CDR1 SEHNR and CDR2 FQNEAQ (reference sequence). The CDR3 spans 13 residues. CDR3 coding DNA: TGTGCCAGCAGCCCCCCGAGAGGCTACGAGCAGTACTTC. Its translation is CASSPPRGYEQYF.

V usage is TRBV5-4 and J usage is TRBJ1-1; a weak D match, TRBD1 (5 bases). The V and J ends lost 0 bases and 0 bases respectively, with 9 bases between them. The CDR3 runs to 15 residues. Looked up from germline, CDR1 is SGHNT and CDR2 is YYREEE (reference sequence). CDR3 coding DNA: TGTGCCAGCAGCTTGGGACAGAAAATGAACACTGAAGCTTTCTTT. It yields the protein CASSLGQKMNTEAFF.

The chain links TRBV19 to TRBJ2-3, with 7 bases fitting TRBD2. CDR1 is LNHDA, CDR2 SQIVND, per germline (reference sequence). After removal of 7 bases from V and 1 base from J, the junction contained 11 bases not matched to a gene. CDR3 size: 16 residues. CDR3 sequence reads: CASTPPPGLRTDTQYF. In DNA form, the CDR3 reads TGTGCCAGTACCCCTCCTCCGGGACTACGCACAGATACGCAGTATTTT.

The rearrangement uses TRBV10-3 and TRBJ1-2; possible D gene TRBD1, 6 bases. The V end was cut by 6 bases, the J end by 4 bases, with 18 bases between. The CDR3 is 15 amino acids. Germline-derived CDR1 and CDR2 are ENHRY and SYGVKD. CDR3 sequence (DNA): TGTGCCATCAGCCCCGACAGGCCCGAAGTCTATGGCTACACCTTC. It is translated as CAISPDRPEVYGYTF.

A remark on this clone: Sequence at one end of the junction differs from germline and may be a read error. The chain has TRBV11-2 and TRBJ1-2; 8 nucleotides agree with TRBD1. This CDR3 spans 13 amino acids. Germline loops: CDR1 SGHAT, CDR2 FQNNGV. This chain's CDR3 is CASSLTDPRDRSF. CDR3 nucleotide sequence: TGTGCCAGCAGCTTAACCGACCCCCGGGACAGGAGCTTC.

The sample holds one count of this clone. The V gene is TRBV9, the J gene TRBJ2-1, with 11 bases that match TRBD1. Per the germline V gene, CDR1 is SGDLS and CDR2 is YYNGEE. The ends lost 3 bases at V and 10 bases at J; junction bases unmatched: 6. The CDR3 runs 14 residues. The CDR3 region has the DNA TGTGCCAGCAGCGCGGGACAGGGGGTCGGGGAGCAGTTCTTC. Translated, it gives CASSAGQGVGEQFF.

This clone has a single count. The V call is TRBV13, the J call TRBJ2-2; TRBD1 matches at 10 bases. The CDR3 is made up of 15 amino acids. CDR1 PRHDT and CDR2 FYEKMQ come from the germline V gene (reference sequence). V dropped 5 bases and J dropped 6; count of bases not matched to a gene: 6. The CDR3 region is CASSRDRGRAGELFF. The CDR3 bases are TGTGCCAGCAGCCGAGACAGGGGGCGTGCCGGGGAGCTGTTTTTT.

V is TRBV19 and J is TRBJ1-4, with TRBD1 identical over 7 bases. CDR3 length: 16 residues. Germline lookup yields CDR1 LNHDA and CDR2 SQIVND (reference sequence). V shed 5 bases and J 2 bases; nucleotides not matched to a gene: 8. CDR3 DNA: TGTGCCAGTAGTTTAGGACAGGTTGTGACTAATGAAAAACTGTTTTTT. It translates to CASSLGQVVTNEKLFF.

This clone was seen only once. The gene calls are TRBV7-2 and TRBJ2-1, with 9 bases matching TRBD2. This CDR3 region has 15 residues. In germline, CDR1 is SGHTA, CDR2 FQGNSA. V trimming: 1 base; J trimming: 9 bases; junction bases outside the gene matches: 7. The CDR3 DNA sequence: TGTGCCAGCAGCTTAGAGGGACTAGCCAGTGGTGAGCAGTTCTTC. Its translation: CASSLEGLASGEQFF.

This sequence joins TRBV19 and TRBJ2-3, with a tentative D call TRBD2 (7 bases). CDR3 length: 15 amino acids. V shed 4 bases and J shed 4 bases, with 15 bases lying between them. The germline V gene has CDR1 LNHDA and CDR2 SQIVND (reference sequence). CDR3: CASSKGGGPSDTQYF. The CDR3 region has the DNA TGTGCCAGTAGTAAAGGGGGGGGGCCGTCAGATACGCAGTATTTT.

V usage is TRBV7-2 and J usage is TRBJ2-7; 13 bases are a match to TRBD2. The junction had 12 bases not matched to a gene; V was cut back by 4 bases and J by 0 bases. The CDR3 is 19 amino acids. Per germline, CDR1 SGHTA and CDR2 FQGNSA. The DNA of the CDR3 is TGTGCCAGCAGCTCGAGACTAGCGGGGGGCGAACGGGGCTCCTACGAGCAGTACTTC. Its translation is CASSSRLAGGERGSYEQYF. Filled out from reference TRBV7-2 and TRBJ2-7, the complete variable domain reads GAGVSQSPSNKVTEKGKDVELRCDPISGHTALYWYRQSLGQGLEFLIYFQGNSAPDKSGLPSDRFSAERTGGSVSTLTIQRTQQEDSAVYLCASSSRLAGGERGSYEQYFGPGTRLTVT.

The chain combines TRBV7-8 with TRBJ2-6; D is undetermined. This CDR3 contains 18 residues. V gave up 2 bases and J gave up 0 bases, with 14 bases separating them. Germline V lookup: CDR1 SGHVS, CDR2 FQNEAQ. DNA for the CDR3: TGTGCCAGCAGCTTAAACAGAAAGTCGAGCTCTGGGGCCAACGTCCTGACTTTC. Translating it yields CASSLNRKSSSGANVLTF. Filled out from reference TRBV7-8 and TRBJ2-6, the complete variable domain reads GAGVSQSPRYKVAKRGQDVALRCDPISGHVSLFWYQQALGQGPEFLTYFQNEAQLDKSGLPSDRFFAERPEGSVSTLKIQRTQQEDSAVYLCASSLNRKSSSGANVLTFGAGSRLTVL.

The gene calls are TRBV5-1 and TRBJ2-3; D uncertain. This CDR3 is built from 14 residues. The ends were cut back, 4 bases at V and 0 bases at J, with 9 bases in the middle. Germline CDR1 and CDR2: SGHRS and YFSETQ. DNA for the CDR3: TGCGCCAGCAGCCTGGAACAAAGCACAGATACGCAGTATTTT. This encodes CASSLEQSTDTQYF.

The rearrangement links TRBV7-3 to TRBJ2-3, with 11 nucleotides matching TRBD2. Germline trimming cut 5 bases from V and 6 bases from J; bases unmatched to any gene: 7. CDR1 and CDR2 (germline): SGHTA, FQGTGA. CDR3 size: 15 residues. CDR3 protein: CASSPRLAGQDTQYF. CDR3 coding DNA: TGTGCCAGCAGCCCCCGACTAGCGGGGCAGGATACGCAGTATTTT.

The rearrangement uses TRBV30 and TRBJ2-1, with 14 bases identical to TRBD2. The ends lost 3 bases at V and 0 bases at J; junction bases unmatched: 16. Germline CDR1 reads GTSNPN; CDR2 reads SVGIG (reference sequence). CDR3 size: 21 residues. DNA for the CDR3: TGTGCCTGGAGCAAACCACCGGGACTAGCGGGGGCAAGGAGCTCCTACAATGAGCAGTTCTTC. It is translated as CAWSKPPGLAGARSSYNEQFF.

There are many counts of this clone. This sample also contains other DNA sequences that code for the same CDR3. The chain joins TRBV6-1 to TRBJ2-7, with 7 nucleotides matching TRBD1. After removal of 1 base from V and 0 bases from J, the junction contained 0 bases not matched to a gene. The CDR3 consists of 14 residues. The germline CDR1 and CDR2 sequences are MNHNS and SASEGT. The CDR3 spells CASSEGDSSYEQYF. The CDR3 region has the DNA TGTGCCAGCAGTGAAGGGGACAGCTCCTACGAGCAGTACTTC.

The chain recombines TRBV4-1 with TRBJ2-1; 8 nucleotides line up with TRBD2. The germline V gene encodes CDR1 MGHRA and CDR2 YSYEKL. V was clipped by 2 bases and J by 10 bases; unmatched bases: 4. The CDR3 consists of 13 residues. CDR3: CASSQTGGVEQFF. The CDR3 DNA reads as TGCGCCAGCAGCCAAACCGGGGGGGTGGAGCAGTTCTTC.

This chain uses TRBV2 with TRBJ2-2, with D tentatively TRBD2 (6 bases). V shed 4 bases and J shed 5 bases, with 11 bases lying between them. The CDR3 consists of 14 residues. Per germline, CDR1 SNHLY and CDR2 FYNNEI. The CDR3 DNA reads TGTGCCAGCAGTGGCCGACTAGATACCGGGGAGCTGTTTTTT. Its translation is CASSGRLDTGELFF. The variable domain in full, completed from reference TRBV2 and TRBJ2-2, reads EPEVTQTPSHQVTQMGQEVILRCVPISNHLYFYWYRQILGQKVEFLVSFYNNEISEKSEIFDDQFSVERPDGSNFTLKIRSTKLEDSAMYFCASSGRLDTGELFFGEGSRLTVL.

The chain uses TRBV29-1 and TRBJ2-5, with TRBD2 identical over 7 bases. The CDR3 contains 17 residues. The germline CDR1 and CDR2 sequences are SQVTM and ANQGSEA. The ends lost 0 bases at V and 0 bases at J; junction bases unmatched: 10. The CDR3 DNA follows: TGCAGCGTTGAAGATGGGGCACCTAGCGGATACCAAGAGACCCAGTACTTC. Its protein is CSVEDGAPSGYQETQYF.

The CDR3 DNA follows: TGTGCCAGCAGTTACGGGACAGGGAGTAGCAATCAGCCCCAGCATTTT. Protein sequence: CASSYGTGSSNQPQHF. The chain combines TRBV6-6 with TRBJ1-5, with 9 bases identical to TRBD1. Germline CDR1 reads MNHNY; CDR2 reads SVGAGI (reference sequence). The V gene end was trimmed by 2 bases and the J gene end by 0 bases; junction bases not matched to a gene: 2. The CDR3 loop spans 16 amino acids.

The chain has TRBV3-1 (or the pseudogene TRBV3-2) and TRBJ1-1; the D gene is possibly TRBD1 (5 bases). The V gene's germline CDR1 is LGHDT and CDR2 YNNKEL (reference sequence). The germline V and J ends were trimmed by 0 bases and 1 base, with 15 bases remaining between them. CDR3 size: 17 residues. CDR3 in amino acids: CASSQEKEWGQNTEAFF. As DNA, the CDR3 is TGTGCCAGCAGCCAAGAAAAGGAGTGGGGCCAGAACACTGAAGCTTTCTTT.

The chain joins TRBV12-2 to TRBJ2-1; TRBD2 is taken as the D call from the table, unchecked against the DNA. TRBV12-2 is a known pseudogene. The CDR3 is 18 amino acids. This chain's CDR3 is CASRLPRTSGGDADEQFF. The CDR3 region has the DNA TGTGCAAGTCGCTTACCCCGGACTAGCGGGGGGGATGCTGATGAGCAGTTCTTC.

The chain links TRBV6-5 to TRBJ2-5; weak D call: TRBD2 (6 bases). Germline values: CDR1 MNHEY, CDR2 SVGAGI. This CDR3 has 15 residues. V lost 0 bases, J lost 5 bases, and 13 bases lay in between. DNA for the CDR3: TGTGCCAGCAGTTACTCGATCGGGAGTGAGGAGACCCAGTACTTC. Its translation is CASSYSIGSEETQYF.